A selection of T cell receptor beta chains follows, all from one sample in a study of T-cell memory formation after mild COVID-19. TCRdb re-analysed the 5' RACE reads in MiXCR, keeping a single row per CDR3 protein. The data contain approximately 570,000 distinct CDR3 sequences, about a sixth of them singletons. Source material: PBMCs or a T cell subset sorted from them (not recorded which). Receptor source: an adult woman who had mild COVID-19 (a few samples of this study predate the infection). Cell type and time point are not known. Each CDR3 is given with its conserved first and last residue. The D gene is left open where the match is weak. The size entry is marked missing in some rows and otherwise reads once, few, many or a size class.

>.|TRBV7-3|TRBJ2-1|14|few
TGTGCCAGCAGCTTAGGTCCAGGGAGGAATGAGCAGTTCTTC
CASSLGPGRNEQFF
>.|TRBV20-1|TRBJ2-5|14|many
TGCAGTGCTCTTCCGGGACACCTCCAAGAGACCCAGTACTTC
CSALPGHLQETQYF
>TRBD1|TRBV7-3|TRBJ2-1|13|few
TGTGCCAGCAGCTTAGGGGGACAGGCTAGGCAGTTCTTC
CASSLGGQARQFF
>.|TRBV7-9|TRBJ2-1|14|.
TGTGCCAGCAGCTTAGAGCGGAGCTGGGATGAGCAGTTCTTC
CASSLERSWDEQFF
>TRBD1|TRBV7-9|TRBJ2-1|15|few
TGTGCCAGCAGCCGTGGACAGGGCGACGACAATGAGCAGTTCTTC
CASSRGQGDDNEQFF
>.|TRBV4-2|TRBJ1-1|14|.
TGTGCCAGCAGCCGAGATAGGGGGGCGTTTGAAGCTTTCTTT
CASSRDRGAFEAFF
>.|TRBV12-5|TRBJ1-2|15|.
TGTGCTAGTGGTTCACGAGGGGTTGCGGACTATGGCTACACCTTC
CASGSRGVADYGYTF
>.|TRBV25-1|TRBJ2-7|13|few
TGTGCCAGCAGGGGGGCCGGCTCCTACGAGCAGTACTTC
CASRGAGSYEQYF
>.|TRBV5-1|TRBJ2-3|14|many
TGCGCCAGCAGCTTCCTCCGGAGCACAGATACGCAGTATTTT
CASSFLRSTDTQYF
>TRBD1|TRBV6-1|TRBJ1-1|15|few
TGTGCCAGCAGTGTTGACAGGGGAAGGGACACTGAAGCTTTCTTT
CASSVDRGRDTEAFF
>TRBD2|TRBV7-2|TRBJ2-5|15|few
TGTGCCAGCAGCCGTCGGACTAGCGGGGAAGAGACCCAGTACTTC
CASSRRTSGEETQYF
>TRBD1|TRBV29-1|TRBJ1-1|13|few
TGCAGCGTCGCGAACAGGGGAGGCACTGAAGCTTTCTTT
CSVANRGGTEAFF
>TRBD1|TRBV7-8|TRBJ2-1|16|few
TGTGCCAGCAGCTTCCGAAGGGACAGCCCTTACAATGAGCAGTTCTTC
CASSFRRDSPYNEQFF
>.|TRBV28|TRBJ2-1|16|few
TGTGCCAGCAGTTTAACTCTGCAGCCCTCTTACAATGAGCAGTTCTTC
CASSLTLQPSYNEQFF
>.|TRBV27|TRBJ2-7|14|.
TGTGCCAGCAGTATGGGCGATCGGCCCTACGAGCAGTACTTC
CASSMGDRPYEQYF
>.|TRBV5-1|TRBJ2-5|16|few
TGCGCCAGCAGAACGGGTCCACAGGGAGATGGAGAGACCCAGTACTTC
CASRTGPQGDGETQYF
>TRBD1|TRBV25-1|TRBJ2-7|15|few
TGTGCCAGCAGTGTGACAGGGGGCTATTCCTACGAGCAGTACTTC
CASSVTGGYSYEQYF
>TRBD1|TRBV4-2|TRBJ2-1|14|.
TGTGCCAGCAGCCCTCAAGACAGGGGGGATGAGCAGTTCTTC
CASSPQDRGDEQFF